The rows below give T cell receptor beta chains drawn from one sample of a study of cytomegalovirus exposure and HLA in healthy donors. Data came from immunoSEQ multiplex PCR; TCRdb stores just in-frame clones and leaves some out. This sample has more than 80,000 clones, with about 96% found just once. Sequenced input: PBMCs. Receptors were obtained from a woman aged 18-29 years in good health and CMV-seronegative. Each CDR3 is given with its conserved first and last residue. A D gene is named only where the DNA matches it firmly. Expanded clones get a size class; other rows say once, few or many, or leave the size out.

clone_size	d_call	v_call	j_call	cdr3_nt	cdr3_aa
NA	TRBD1	TRBV27	TRBJ1-2	TGTGCCAGCACCCCCATGGGGACAGGATATGGCTACACCTTC	CASTPMGTGYGYTF
NA	NA	TRBV9	TRBJ2-3	TGTGCCAGCAGCCCCCCGGCTAGCGGCACAGATACGCAGTATTTT	CASSPPASGTDTQYF
NA	TRBD2	TRBV9	TRBJ2-1	TGTGCCAGCAGCGTAGGGGGTAGCGGGAGGTTTGATGAGCAGTTCTTC	CASSVGGSGRFDEQFF
NA	NA	TRBV6-1	TRBJ2-7	TGTGCCAGCAGGGACATCCGCAGGGATCGCGACGAGCAGTACTTC	CASRDIRRDRDEQYF
NA	TRBD2	TRBV10-1	TRBJ2-2	TGCGCCAGTACTAGCGGGGGGAACACCGGGGAGCTGTTTTTT	CASTSGGNTGELFF
few	NA	TRBV7-9	TRBJ2-7	TGTGCCAGCAGCTTACGAGTAGATCTGTACTTC	CASSLRVDLYF
NA	TRBD1	TRBV15	TRBJ2-5	TGTGCCACCAGCATGGGACAGGGCGAGACCCAGTACTTC	CATSMGQGETQYF
NA	TRBD2	TRBV5-1	TRBJ2-7	TGCGCCAGCAGCGCGGGGGGACTACCTTACTACGAGCAGTACTTC	CASSAGGLPYYEQYF
NA	TRBD2	TRBV7-2	TRBJ2-2	TGTGCCAGCAGCTACGTCGCGGGAGTCACCGGGGAGCTGTTTTTT	CASSYVAGVTGELFF
NA	NA	TRBV27	TRBJ1-4	TGTGCCAGCAGTTCTTCAGGGTTCTCCGATGAAAAACTGTTTTTT	CASSSSGFSDEKLFF
NA	NA	TRBV9	TRBJ1-2	TGTGCCAGCAGCGGGGCCGAGTGGGGCTACGATGGCTACACCTTC	CASSGAEWGYDGYTF
NA	TRBD2	TRBV5-1	TRBJ2-3	TGCGCCAGCAGCTTGTCTAGCGGGAGCACAGATACGCAGTATTTT	CASSLSSGSTDTQYF
NA	NA	TRBV7-9	TRBJ1-4	TGTGCCAGCAGCTTTGTGCCGGCGGTCGAAAAACTGTTTTTT	CASSFVPAVEKLFF
NA	NA	TRBV27	TRBJ2-3	TGTGCCAGCAGGTTGCTCAGGGGTACGCAGTATTTT	CASRLLRGTQYF
NA	NA	TRBV14	TRBJ2-1	TGTGCCAGCAGTAAAAGGGGGTTTCTCAATGAGCAGTTCTTC	CASSKRGFLNEQFF
NA	TRBD1	TRBV6-5	TRBJ1-3	TGTGCCAGCACCGGACAGGACGATTGGGGAAACACCATATATTTT	CASTGQDDWGNTIYF
NA	NA	TRBV19	TRBJ1-5	TGTGCCAGTAGTATGGCAGTCTCTGAGGGGGGGGCCAATCAGCCCCAGCATTTT	CASSMAVSEGGANQPQHF
once	TRBD1	TRBV5-1	TRBJ1-4	TGCGCCAGCAGCTTAGGGAGGACAGGGGGTGAAAAACTGTTTTTT	CASSLGRTGGEKLFF
few	NA	TRBV19	TRBJ2-1	TGTGCCAGTACGCGGGACGACTACAATGAGCAGTTCTTC	CASTRDDYNEQFF
once	TRBD2	TRBV11-2	TRBJ2-5	TGTGCCAGCAGCTTGACGGGAGGGCTAGAGACCCAGTACTTC	CASSLTGGLETQYF
once	NA	TRBV12-5	TRBJ2-1	TGTGCTAGTGGCCAAGGCGTAGCAATCAACAATGAGCAGTTCTTC	CASGQGVAINNEQFF
NA	TRBD1	TRBV7-9	TRBJ1-2	TGTGCCAGCAGCCTCCTTAGCGGGACAGCCTACTTCTATGGCTACACCTTC	CASSLLSGTAYFYGYTF
NA	NA	TRBV10-2	TRBJ1-1	TGCGCCACCCACTACGACAGCCACACTGAAGCTTTCTTT	CATHYDSHTEAFF
NA	NA	TRBV10-3	TRBJ2-2	TGTGCCATCACCCCGACAGACACCGGGGAGCTGTTTTTT	CAITPTDTGELFF
NA	NA	TRBV6-5	TRBJ1-1	TGTGCCAGCAGCTCAACAGGGAACACTGAAGCTTTCTTT	CASSSTGNTEAFF
once	NA	TRBV28	TRBJ1-2	TGTGCCAGCAGTCCACAGGGATACGGCTACACCTTC	CASSPQGYGYTF
once	NA	TRBV5-4	TRBJ1-2	TGTGCCAGCAGCTCCGGGGGGAAACCCCAACTATATGGCTACACCTTC	CASSSGGKPQLYGYTF
NA	TRBD2	TRBV9	TRBJ2-7	TGTGCCAGCAGCGTAACCGAACAGGGACTAGCCTACGAGCAGTACTTC	CASSVTEQGLAYEQYF
NA	NA	TRBV29-1	TRBJ2-7	TGCAGCGTTGGTGGGGACTTCAACTACGAGCAGTACTTC	CSVGGDFNYEQYF
NA	NA	TRBV13	TRBJ1-3	TGTGCCAGCAGCTTAGGCTTGATGGCCGCCGCCTCTGGAAACACCATATATTTT	CASSLGLMAAASGNTIYF
NA	NA	TRBV15	TRBJ2-3	TGTGCCACCAGCAGGGTGGACAGATACAACACAGATACGCAGTATTTT	CATSRVDRYNTDTQYF
NA	TRBD2	TRBV5-1	TRBJ2-1	TGCGCCAGCAGCTTGGAAGCTAGCGGGTTCAATGAGCAGTTCTTC	CASSLEASGFNEQFF
NA	NA	TRBV5-1	TRBJ2-7	TGCGCCAGCAGCTTGGCCGCCGGGACACTTGGTTACGAGCAGTACTTC	CASSLAAGTLGYEQYF
NA	NA	TRBV28	TRBJ2-3	TGTGCCAGCAGTTCGCCTCGGGGAACGCAGTATTTT	CASSSPRGTQYF
NA	TRBD1	TRBV30	TRBJ1-5	TGTGCCTGGAGTCTAGGGACAGTCAATCAGCCCCAGCATTTT	CAWSLGTVNQPQHF
NA	NA	TRBV19	TRBJ1-5	TGTGCCAGTAGTATAGCCTCCGGGACAACGGTTTTCAATCAGCCCCAGCATTTT	CASSIASGTTVFNQPQHF
NA	NA	TRBV29-1	TRBJ2-1	TGCAGCGTAGCAAAGAGCTCCTACAATGAGCAGTTCTTC	CSVAKSSYNEQFF
NA	TRBD1	TRBV18	TRBJ2-7	TGTGCCAGCTCTTATACGGGACAGGGCTCCTACGAGCAGTACTTC	CASSYTGQGSYEQYF
NA	NA	TRBV6-5	TRBJ1-1	TGTGCCAGCAGGGAACAGGGAGTCACTGAAGCTTTCTTT	CASREQGVTEAFF
NA	NA	TRBV7-9	TRBJ2-7	TGTGCCAGCAGCTCTACAGGTTCCTACGAGCAGTACTTC	CASSSTGSYEQYF
NA	NA	TRBV5-1	TRBJ2-5	TGCGCCAGCAGCTGGGGTCAGGCTAGCGTACAAGAGACCCAGTACTTC	CASSWGQASVQETQYF
NA	NA	TRBV29-1	TRBJ1-1	TGCAGCGTATCAGGTACTGAAGCTTTCTTT	CSVSGTEAFF
NA	TRBD1	TRBV18	TRBJ1-2	TGTGCCAGCTCACCGCGGGTGACCCCAGGACAGGATTCTAACTATGGCTACACCTTC	CASSPRVTPGQDSNYGYTF
NA	TRBD2	TRBV4-1	TRBJ2-7	TGCGCCAGCAGCCAGACACTAGCGGGCCTCTACGAGCAGTACTTC	CASSQTLAGLYEQYF
NA	NA	TRBV5-5	TRBJ2-7	TGTGCCAGCAGCTTGGCCAGGGGAGCCTACGAGCAGTACTTC	CASSLARGAYEQYF